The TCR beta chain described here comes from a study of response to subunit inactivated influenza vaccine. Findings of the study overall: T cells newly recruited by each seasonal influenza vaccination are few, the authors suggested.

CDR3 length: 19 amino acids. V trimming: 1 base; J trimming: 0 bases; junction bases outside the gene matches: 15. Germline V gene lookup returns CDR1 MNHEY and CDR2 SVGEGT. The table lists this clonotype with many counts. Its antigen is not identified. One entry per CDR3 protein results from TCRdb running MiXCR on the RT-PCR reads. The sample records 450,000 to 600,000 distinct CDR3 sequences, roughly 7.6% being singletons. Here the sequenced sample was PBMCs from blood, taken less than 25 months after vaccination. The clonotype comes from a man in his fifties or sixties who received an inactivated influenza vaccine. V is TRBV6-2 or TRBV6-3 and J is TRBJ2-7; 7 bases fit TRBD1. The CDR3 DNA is TGTGCCAGCAGTTACTGGGGGACAGCGATCTCTTCCTACTCCTACGAGCAGTACTTC. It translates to CASSYWGTAISSYSYEQYF.